This TCR beta chain was sequenced in a study of early T cells in non-severe SARS-CoV-2 infection (dated by TCRdb to 2020 to 2023). Notes on the research overall: TCR sequencing used bulk RNA from unsorted whole blood, so alpha and beta chains could not be paired.

Study-level results and caveats: VDJdb matching was skewed toward anti-spike CD8 responses, so virus-specific expansions were likely underestimated and private and CD4 specificities were missed.

A case-control design nested within a healthcare worker cohort in London, UK, was used, with weekly nasopharyngeal swab PCR tests and blood sampling performed. Healthcare workers were recruited between 23 and 31 March 2020, during the week of the UK lockdown, and were followed weekly for up to roughly 16 weeks. The method behind the library was 5' RACE. Sequenced on a NextSeq 500. To correct for sequencing error and PCR bias, the TCR library protocol tagged individual cDNA molecules with unique molecular identifiers. Both TCR alpha and beta chains were sequenced, and tight co-correlation was observed between alpha and beta sequence abundances in each sample. In the authors' own workflow: Decombinator V4 was used to perform V gene, J gene and CDR3 annotation of TCR sequences. Expanded TCRs were defined as changing significantly between any two time points under a Poisson model with p below 0.0001. Abundances of TCRs were expressed as counts per million after normalisation to the total number of TCRs sequenced in each sample. VDJdb, accessed 1 November 2021, was searched for CMV, EBV and SARS-CoV-2 annotated TCRs, excluding TCRs annotated for multiple antigens. TCRdb applied fastp at Q25 and MiXCR to the public reads, then kept only in-frame beta chains. Every entry covers one CDR3 protein and lists the most common genes and DNA from its rows. The V and J calls and clone size are TCRdb's, not the authors'. Counted in this sample were around 67,000 distinct CDR3 sequences; approximately 13% of them appeared once. The ten largest clones capture roughly 1.2% of the sample.

This clonotype was observed at least ten times. The specificity of this receptor is unknown. Per-base qualities were not stored, and no clone one base away is much larger. The material sequenced was whole blood. The TCR sequence derives from an adult who was a healthcare worker with PCR-confirmed SARS-CoV-2 infection or an uninfected control (not recorded which).

Read as DNA, the sequence is TGTGCCACCAGCAGACAGACAGGGGCTGGAAACACCATATATTTT. Protein translation: CATSRQTGAGNTIYF. The chain employs TRBV15 and TRBJ1-3, with 8 junctional bases fitting TRBD1. CDR1 LNHNV and CDR2 YYDKDF were looked up in the germline V gene (reference sequence). Including cysteine and phenylalanine, the CDR3 has 15 amino acids. The sequence is cut down to CDR3 DNA, 45 bases in frame from base 1. Clipping removes 2 bases from V and 2 bases from J, with 2 as the unmatched junction base count.